The T cell receptor beta chain under discussion was sequenced for a study of blood T cell repertoires in COVID-19. The CDR3 consists of 12 residues. Trimming cost V 2 bases and J 16 bases; bases outside gene matches: 7. The germline gives CDR1 SGHVS, CDR2 FQNEAQ. The repertoire was sequenced with immunoSEQ multiplex PCR; TCRdb's copy has only in-frame clones and lacks some. Of around 150,000 clones in the sample, around four fifths were seen once. Input material: peripheral blood. The rearrangement links TRBV7-8 to TRBJ2-1; 8 bases line up with TRBD2. This clonotype was sampled from a man in his sixties or seventies with acute or convalescent COVID-19. CDR3 sequence (DNA): TGTGCCAGCAGCTTAACGGGGGGGCGGCTCTTCTTC. Its translation is CASSLTGGRLFF. Variable domain in full (rest from reference TRBV7-8 and TRBJ2-1): GAGVSQSPRYKVAKRGQDVALRCDPISGHVSLFWYQQALGQGPEFLTYFQNEAQLDKSGLPSDRFFAERPEGSVSTLKIQRTQQEDSAVYLCASSLTGGRLFFGPGTRLTVL.